The 20 T cell receptor beta chains listed next were all sequenced from one sample in a study of identical twins. Each CDR3 protein gets one entry after TCRdb re-called the 5' RACE reads with MiXCR. The sample shows about 240,000 distinct CDR3 sequences, over 9.5% of them seen only once. Sequencing was performed on memory T cells sorted from blood. The receptors derive from a man in his forties or fifties in good health.

The V call is TRBV7-2, the J call TRBJ2-1; TRBD1 matches at 8 bases. The V gene end was trimmed by 7 bases and the J gene end by 0 bases; junction bases not matched to a gene: 5. The CDR3 totals 15 residues. Germline CDR1 SGHTA, CDR2 FQGNSA. CDR3 sequence: CASIWTGSSYNEQFF. As DNA, the CDR3 is TGTGCCAGCATCTGGACAGGGAGCTCCTACAATGAGCAGTTCTTC.

The chain links TRBV27 to TRBJ2-7, with TRBD1 matching over 9 bases. Germline CDR1 is MNHEY and CDR2 is SMNVEV (reference sequence). V lost 2 bases, J lost 5 bases, and 13 bases stayed unmatched. The CDR3 spans 17 residues. CDR3 protein: CASSLRDSGTGYHEQYF. CDR3 nucleotides: TGTGCCAGCAGTTTAAGGGACTCCGGGACAGGGTACCACGAGCAGTACTTC.

This clonotype was seen a few times. This sequence joins TRBV3-1 and TRBJ1-1; D unclear. Trimming left V 0 bases short and J 2 bases short, with 7 bases between. Germline V lookup: CDR1 LGHDT, CDR2 YNNKEL (reference sequence). CDR3 size: 14 residues. CDR3 sequence reads: CASSQDAGNTEAFF. CDR3 in DNA: TGTGCCAGCAGCCAAGATGCGGGTAACACTGAAGCTTTCTTT.

This chain links TRBV29-1 with TRBJ2-3, with 7 bases lining up with TRBD2. The CDR3 length is 12 residues. Germline CDR1 is SQVTM and CDR2 is ANQGSEA. J lost 6 bases, V lost 7 bases, and 7 bases had no gene match. The CDR3 loop reads CSAVGRGDTQYF. CDR3 coding DNA: TGCAGCGCAGTGGGGCGGGGGGATACGCAGTATTTT.

This clonotype was seen many times. This rearrangement joins TRBV12-3 or TRBV12-4 to TRBJ2-5; D is possibly TRBD1 (6 bases). Trimming removed 0 bases from V and 1 base from J, with 9 bases in between. The CDR3 is 15 residues long. CDR3 sequence reads: CASSLAAGVQETQYF. CDR3 bases: TGTGCCAGCAGTTTAGCGGCAGGGGTCCAAGAGACCCAGTACTTC.

This clonotype was counted a few times. The chain has TRBV27 and TRBJ1-6; D perhaps matches TRBD1 (5 bases). Germline CDR1 MNHEY, CDR2 SMNVEV (reference sequence). The CDR3 runs to 15 residues. The germline V and J ends were trimmed by 2 bases and 9 bases, with 14 bases remaining between them. The CDR3 loop reads CASSLESQGSSPLHF. The CDR3 DNA sequence: TGTGCCAGCAGTTTAGAGTCGCAGGGCTCTTCACCCCTCCACTTT.

On this clonotype itself: This may stem from a read error, because a much larger clone lies one nucleotide away. The rearrangement joins TRBV7-9 to TRBJ2-2; D possibly corresponds to TRBD2 (5 bases). Between the trimmed V and J ends, which lost 1 base and 7 bases, there was a span of 16 bases. Germline CDR1 and CDR2: SEHNR and FQNEAQ (reference sequence). The CDR3 is 16 amino acids. CDR3 sequence reads: CASSLVAGRTIGELFF. The CDR3 DNA is TGTGCCAGCAGCTTAGTCGCGGGCAGAACCATCGGGGAGCTGTTTTTT.

This clonotype was found a few times. The chain is built from TRBV27 and TRBJ2-1; 7 bases match TRBD2. CDR3 length: 14 residues. Germline V gene sequence: CDR1 MNHEY, CDR2 SMNVEV (reference sequence). V lost 1 base and J lost 9; bases outside the gene matches: 6. CDR3 amino acids: CASSLYRTRGEQFF. The CDR3, as DNA: TGTGCCAGCAGTTTATATCGGACTAGGGGTGAGCAGTTCTTC.

This clonotype has more than one count but fewer than ten. This chain joins TRBV2 and TRBJ2-1; TRBD2 might be the D (6 bases). The V gene lost 7 bases and the J gene lost 8 bases, with 18 bases spanning the gap. Germline-derived CDR1 and CDR2 are SNHLY and FYNNEI. This CDR3 spans 14 amino acids. CDR3 in amino acids: CASNEAGRSDEQFF. DNA for the CDR3: TGTGCCAGCAATGAGGCGGGACGGTCCGATGAGCAGTTCTTC.

This clonotype was picked up many times. The V call is TRBV6-1, the J call TRBJ1-3; TRBD1 agrees at 9 bases. Per germline, CDR1 MNHNS and CDR2 SASEGT. This CDR3 has 16 residues. V gave up 6 bases and J gave up 0 bases; unmatched junction bases: 6. CDR3 sequence reads: CASSRTGGFSGNTIYF. The DNA of the CDR3 is TGTGCCAGCAGCCGTACAGGGGGCTTCTCTGGAAACACCATATATTTT.

This clonotype showed up many times. This chain uses TRBV7-8 with TRBJ1-6; possible D gene TRBD1, 5 bases. Germline assignment: CDR1 SGHVS and CDR2 FQNEAQ. The length of the CDR3 is 15 residues. V was pared by 2 bases and J by 3 bases, with 8 bases between. The CDR3 sequence is CASSLQGNYNSPLHF. The CDR3 DNA is TGTGCCAGCAGCTTACAGGGCAACTATAATTCACCCCTCCACTTT.

This clonotype was recorded many times. The V call is TRBV5-5, the J call TRBJ1-4; no clear D gene. CDR1 is SGHKS and CDR2 is YYEKEE in the germline V gene (reference sequence). The CDR3 spans 15 residues. Trimming took 3 bases from V and 8 from J, leaving 17 bases between them. The CDR3: CASSSASRTAEKLFF. The CDR3 DNA is TGTGCCAGCAGCTCAGCTTCGAGGACGGCCGAAAAACTGTTTTTT.

Comment on this clonotype: The junction and the germline gene differ at one end; a read error may be behind it. The chain has TRBV27 and TRBJ1-1; possibly TRBD1 for D (5 bases). The germline gives CDR1 MNHEY, CDR2 SMNVEV (reference sequence). This CDR3 comprises 13 residues. The CDR3 DNA follows: TGTGCCAGCAGCCCCTCCACAGGAACTGAAGTTTTCTTT. The encoded protein is CASSPSTGTEVFF.

At least ten counts were recorded for this clonotype. This rearrangement joins TRBV4-1 to TRBJ2-7; D call uncertain. The CDR3 is made up of 11 amino acids. The germline CDR1 and CDR2 sequences are MGHRA and YSYEKL. Trimming took 2 bases from V and 3 from J, leaving 2 bases between them. CDR3 DNA sequence: TGCGCCAGCAGCCAAAACTACGAGCAGTACTTC. The encoded protein is CASSQNYEQYF.

This clonotype was seen a handful of times. V usage is TRBV2 and J usage is TRBJ1-1; a weak D match, TRBD1 (5 bases). The CDR3 has 12 amino acids. From germline, CDR1 is SNHLY and CDR2 FYNNEI. Trimming pared 6 bases from V and 8 bases from J, leaving 13 bases between. The CDR3 nucleotides read TGTGCCAGCAGGGTCAGGGCAAGAGAAGCTTTCTTT. As protein: CASRVRAREAFF.

Here the CDR3 reads CASSLLLGQGHSNEQFF. CDR3 nucleotide sequence: TGTGCCAGCAGCTTACTTCTCGGGCAGGGACATAGCAATGAGCAGTTCTTC. The V and J genes are TRBV7-9 and TRBJ2-1, with D tentatively TRBD1 (6 bases). The CDR3 is 17 amino acids. Trimming took off 2 bases at V and 6 bases at J, with 20 bases between the two ends. The germline V gene has CDR1 SEHNR and CDR2 FQNEAQ (reference sequence).

This clonotype was counted at least ten times. The chain combines TRBV16 with TRBJ1-4; D remains unclear. The germline V gene has CDR1 KGHSY and CDR2 FQNENV. There are 13 residues in the CDR3. The V end lost 0 bases, the J end lost 6 bases, and 5 bases lay between the germline ends. The CDR3 nucleotides read TGTGCCAGCAGCCAATCGGGTTATGAAAAACTGTTTTTT. Amino acid sequence: CASSQSGYEKLFF.

This clonotype was detected a few times. V gene TRBV7-8 combines with J gene TRBJ2-1; D possibly matches TRBD1 or TRBD2 (5 bases each). Between the trimmed V and J ends, which lost 2 bases and 5 bases, there was a span of 16 bases. The germline V gene encodes CDR1 SGHVS and CDR2 FQNEAQ. The CDR3 is made up of 16 amino acids. For the CDR3, the DNA is TGTGCCAGCAGCTTAATTTCCGGGACCCTCCACAATGAGCAGTTCTTC. As protein: CASSLISGTLHNEQFF.

The rearrangement joins TRBV29-1 to TRBJ2-1, with D tentatively TRBD2 (6 bases). Germline CDR1 SQVTM, CDR2 ANQGSEA. The CDR3 spans 12 residues. The CDR3 nucleotides are TGCGTTGAGCGGGCCCCTTGGGATGAGCAGTTCTTC. As protein: CVERAPWDEQFF.

In this sample, this clonotype turned up a few times. V and J are TRBV5-3 and TRBJ2-6; D is undetermined. TRBV5-3 is sorted into the ORF group, with uncertain function. The CDR3 extends over 16 amino acids. Between the trimmed V and J ends, which lost 3 bases and 0 bases, there was a span of 10 bases. The CDR3 DNA reads TGTGCCAGAAGCTGCAAAAGGTCCTCTGGGGCCAACGTCCTGACTTTC. Amino acids: CARSCKRSSGANVLTF.